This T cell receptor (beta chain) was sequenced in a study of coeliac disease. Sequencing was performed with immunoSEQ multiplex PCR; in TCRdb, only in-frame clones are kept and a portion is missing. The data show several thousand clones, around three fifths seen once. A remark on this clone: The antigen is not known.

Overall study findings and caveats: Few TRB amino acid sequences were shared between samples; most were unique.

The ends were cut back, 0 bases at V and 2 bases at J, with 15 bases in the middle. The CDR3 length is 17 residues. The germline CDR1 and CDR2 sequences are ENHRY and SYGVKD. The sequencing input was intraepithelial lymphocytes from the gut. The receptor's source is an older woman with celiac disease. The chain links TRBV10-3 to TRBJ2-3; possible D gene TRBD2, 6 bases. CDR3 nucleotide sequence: TGTGCCATCAGTGAGTCGCTGTTTAGCGGCAACACAGATACGCAGTATTTT. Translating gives CAISESLFSGNTDTQYF.